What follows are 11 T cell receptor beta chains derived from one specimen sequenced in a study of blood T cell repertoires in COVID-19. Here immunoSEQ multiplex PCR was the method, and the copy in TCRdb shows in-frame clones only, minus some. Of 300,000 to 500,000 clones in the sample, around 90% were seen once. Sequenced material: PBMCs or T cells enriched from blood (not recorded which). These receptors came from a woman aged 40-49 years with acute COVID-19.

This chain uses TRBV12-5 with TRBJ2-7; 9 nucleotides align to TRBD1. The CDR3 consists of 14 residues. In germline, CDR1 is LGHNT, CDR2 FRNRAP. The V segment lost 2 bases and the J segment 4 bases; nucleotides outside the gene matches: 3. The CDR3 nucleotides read TGTGCTAGTGGTTTGACAGGGGGCGGGTACGAGCAGTACTTC. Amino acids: CASGLTGGGYEQYF.

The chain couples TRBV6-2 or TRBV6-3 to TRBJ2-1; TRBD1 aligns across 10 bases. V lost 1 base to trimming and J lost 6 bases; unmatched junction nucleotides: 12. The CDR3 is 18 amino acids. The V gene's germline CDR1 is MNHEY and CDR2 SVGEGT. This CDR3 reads CASSYYFGQGGTGNEQFF. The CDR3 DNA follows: TGTGCCAGCAGTTACTATTTCGGACAGGGGGGAACAGGCAATGAGCAGTTCTTC.

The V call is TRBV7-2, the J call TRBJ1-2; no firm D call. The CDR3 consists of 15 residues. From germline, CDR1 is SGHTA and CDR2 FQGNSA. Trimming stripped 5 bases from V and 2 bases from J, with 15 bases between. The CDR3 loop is CASSPRSTPNYGYTF. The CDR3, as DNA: TGTGCCAGCAGCCCACGGAGTACCCCCAACTATGGCTACACCTTC.

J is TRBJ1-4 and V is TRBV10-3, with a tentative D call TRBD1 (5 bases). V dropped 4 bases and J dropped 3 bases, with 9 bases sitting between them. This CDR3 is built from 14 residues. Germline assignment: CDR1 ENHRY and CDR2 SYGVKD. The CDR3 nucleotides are TGTGCCATCAGTGTAGGGGCTGCTAATGAAAAACTGTTTTTT. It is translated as CAISVGAANEKLFF.

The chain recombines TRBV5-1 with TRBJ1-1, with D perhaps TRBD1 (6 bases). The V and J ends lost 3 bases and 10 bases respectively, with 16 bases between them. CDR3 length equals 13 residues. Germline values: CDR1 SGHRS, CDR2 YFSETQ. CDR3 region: CASSSTQGMGAFF. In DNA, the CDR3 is TGCGCCAGCAGCTCAACTCAGGGGATGGGAGCTTTCTTT. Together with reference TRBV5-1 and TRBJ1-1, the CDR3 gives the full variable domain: KAGVTQTPRYLIKTRGQQVTLSCSPISGHRSVSWYQQTPGQGLQFLFEYFSETQRNKGNFPGRFSGRQFSNSRSEMNVSTLELGDSALYLCASSSTQGMGAFFGQGTRLTVV.

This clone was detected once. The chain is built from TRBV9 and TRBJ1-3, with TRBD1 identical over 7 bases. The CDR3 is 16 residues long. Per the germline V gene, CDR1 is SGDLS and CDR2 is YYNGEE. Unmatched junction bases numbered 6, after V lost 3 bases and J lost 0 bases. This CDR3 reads CASSGRDSNSGNTIYF. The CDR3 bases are TGTGCCAGCAGCGGCCGGGACAGCAACTCTGGAAACACCATATATTTT. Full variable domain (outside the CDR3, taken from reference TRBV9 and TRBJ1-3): DSGVTQTPKHLITATGQRVTLRCSPRSGDLSVYWYQQSLDQGLQFLIQYYNGEERAKGNILERFSAQQFPDLHSELNLSSLELGDSALYFCASSGRDSNSGNTIYFGEGSWLTVV.

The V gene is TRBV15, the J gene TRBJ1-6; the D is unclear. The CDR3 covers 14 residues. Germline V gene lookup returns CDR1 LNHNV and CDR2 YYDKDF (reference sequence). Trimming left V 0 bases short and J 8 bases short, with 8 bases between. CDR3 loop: CATSRDRTDSPLHF. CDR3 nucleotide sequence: TGTGCCACCAGCAGAGATCGGACTGATTCACCCCTCCACTTT.

DNA of the CDR3: TGCGCCAGCAGCTTGACCGATAGCTCTGGAAACACCATATATTTT. The encoded protein is CASSLTDSSGNTIYF. This sequence joins TRBV5-1 and TRBJ1-3, with D unclear. V gave up 1 base and J gave up 0 bases, with 8 bases separating them. The CDR3 runs 15 residues. From germline, CDR1 is SGHRS and CDR2 YFSETQ.

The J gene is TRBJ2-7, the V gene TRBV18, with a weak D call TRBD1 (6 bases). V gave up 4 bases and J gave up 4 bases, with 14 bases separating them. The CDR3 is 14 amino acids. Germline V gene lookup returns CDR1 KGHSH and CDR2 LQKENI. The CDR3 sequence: CASSRDPGAYEQYF. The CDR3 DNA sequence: TGTGCCAGCTCACGGGACCCAGGGGCGTACGAGCAGTACTTC.

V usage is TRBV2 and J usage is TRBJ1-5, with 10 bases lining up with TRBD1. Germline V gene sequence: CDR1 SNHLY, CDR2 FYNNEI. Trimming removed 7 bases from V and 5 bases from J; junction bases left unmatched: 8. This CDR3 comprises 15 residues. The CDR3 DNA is TGTGCCAGCACCTCGACCGGGACAGGGGATCAGCCCCAGCATTTT. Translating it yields CASTSTGTGDQPQHF.

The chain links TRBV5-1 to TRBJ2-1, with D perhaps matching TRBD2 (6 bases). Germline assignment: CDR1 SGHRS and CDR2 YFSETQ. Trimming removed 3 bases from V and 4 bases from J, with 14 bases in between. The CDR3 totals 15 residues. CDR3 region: CASSYLDGRYNEQFF. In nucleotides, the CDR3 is TGCGCCAGCAGCTATCTGGATGGGAGGTACAATGAGCAGTTCTTC.